The present entry profiles one TCR beta chain with its context. This entry belongs to a study of blood T cell repertoires in COVID-19. As for the study in general: Samples representing acute and convalescent COVID-19 were sourced from the United States, Italy and Spain. From T cells, B-cell-depleted T cells, or PBMCs came the material, which was cDNA or gDNA.

The authors' processing: Amplifying reference gene primers gave estimates of nucleated cell counts. TCRdb's table, derived via immunoSEQ multiplex PCR, lists solely in-frame clones and lacks some. The V and J calls and clone size are taken from that table; D and trimming were inferred from the DNA. The data show 60,000 or so clones, approximately 82% seen once. Germline V gene sequence: CDR1 SGHTS, CDR2 YDEGEE. Trimming cost V 0 bases and J 4 bases; bases outside gene matches: 4. The CDR3 covers 16 residues. This clonotype was obtained from a woman aged 80 or older with acute or convalescent COVID-19. The chain has TRBV5-8 and TRBJ2-5, with 12 bases identical to TRBD2. The sequenced material came from peripheral blood. The CDR3 here is CASSLGLAGARETQYF. CDR3 sequence (DNA): TGTGCCAGCAGCTTGGGACTAGCGGGAGCTCGAGAGACCCAGTACTTC.